This T cell receptor beta chain is drawn from a study of T cell repertoires in cytomegalovirus infection. TCRdb re-analysed the reads in MiXCR, keeping a single row per CDR3 protein. The table shows 800,000 to 950,000 distinct CDR3 sequences, with around a third occurring only once. Germline assignment: CDR1 MNHEY and CDR2 SVGEGT. The CDR3 is 18 amino acids. The junction had 22 bases not matched to a gene; V was cut back by 9 bases and J by 7 bases. To note about this clonotype: Its specificity is not known.

Sequences were derived from cultured CD8+ T cells from PBMCs, sampled from culture after CMV antigen stimulation. V and J are TRBV6-2 or TRBV6-3 and TRBJ2-1, with 9 bases fitting TRBD1. The receptor was isolated from a human donor in good health (CMV status not recorded). Some clones in this sample may be carry-over from other donors' samples. CDR3 sequence reads: CASLTRYRDRGGSNEQFF. CDR3 in DNA: TGTGCCAGTCTTACCCGATACCGCGACAGGGGGGGAAGTAATGAGCAGTTCTTC.